This note documents a single TCR beta chain sequence. Its target is not known. With 4 bases removed from V and 0 bases from J, the gap between germline ends came to 4 bases. The CDR3 is 11 amino acids. Germline loops: CDR1 GTSNPN, CDR2 SVGIG (reference sequence). The data were obtained in a study of cytomegalovirus exposure and HLA in healthy donors. The study's findings and limits: The authors excluded some V segments, including TRBV6-2 and TRBV6-3, as indistinguishable. In a later analysis, at a false discovery rate of 0.05, 16,951 TCR beta sequences matched HLA alleles.

PCR involved 60 Vbeta and 13 Jbeta primers. This table comes from immunoSEQ multiplex PCR, and its TCRdb copy is limited to in-frame clones, with some not included. Of under 200,000 clones in the sample, over 60% were seen once. The gene calls are TRBV30 and TRBJ2-7; D is unresolved. This TCR derives from a woman aged 25 to 45 in good health and CMV-seronegative. The material sequenced was PBMCs. CDR3 in amino acids: CAWTSSYEQYF. As DNA, the CDR3 is TGTGCCTGGACTAGCTCCTACGAGCAGTACTTC.